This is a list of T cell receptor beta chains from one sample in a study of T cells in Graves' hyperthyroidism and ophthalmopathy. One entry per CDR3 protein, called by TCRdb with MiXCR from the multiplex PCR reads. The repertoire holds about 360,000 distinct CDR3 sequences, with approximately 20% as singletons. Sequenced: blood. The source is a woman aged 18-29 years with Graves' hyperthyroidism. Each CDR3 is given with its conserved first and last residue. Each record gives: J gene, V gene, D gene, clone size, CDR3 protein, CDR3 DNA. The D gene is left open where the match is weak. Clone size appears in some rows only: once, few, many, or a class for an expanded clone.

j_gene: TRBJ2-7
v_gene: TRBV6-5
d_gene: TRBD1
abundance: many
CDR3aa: CASSYSWTGGEQYF
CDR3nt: TGTGCCAGCAGTTACTCCTGGACAGGCGGCGAGCAGTACTTC

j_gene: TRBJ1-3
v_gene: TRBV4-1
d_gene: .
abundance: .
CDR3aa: CASSQDRDPSGNAIYF
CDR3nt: TGCGCCAGCAGCCAAGACCGGGATCCCTCTGGAAACGCCATATATTTT

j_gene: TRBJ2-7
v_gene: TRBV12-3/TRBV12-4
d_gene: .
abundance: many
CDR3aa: CASSFNRAVIYEQYF
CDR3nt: TGTGCCAGCAGTTTTAACAGGGCAGTCATCTACGAGCAGTACTTC

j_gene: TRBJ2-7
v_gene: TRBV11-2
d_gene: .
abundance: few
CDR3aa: CASSLLWGRVEQYF
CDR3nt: TGTGCCAGCAGCTTATTATGGGGGCGGGTCGAGCAGTACTTC

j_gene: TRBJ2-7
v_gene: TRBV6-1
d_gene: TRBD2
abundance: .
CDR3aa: CASSTSGEYEQYF
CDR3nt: TGTGCCAGCAGCACTAGCGGGGAGTACGAGCAGTACTTC

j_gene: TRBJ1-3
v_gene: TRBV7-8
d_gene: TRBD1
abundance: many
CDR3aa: CASSLGHRGFSGNTIYF
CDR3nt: TGTGCCAGCAGCTTAGGGCACAGGGGCTTCTCTGGAAACACCATATATTTT

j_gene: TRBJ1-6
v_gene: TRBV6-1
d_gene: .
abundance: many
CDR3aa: CASSTQVRLHF
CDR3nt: TGTGCCAGCAGCACTCAGGTGCGCCTCCACTTT

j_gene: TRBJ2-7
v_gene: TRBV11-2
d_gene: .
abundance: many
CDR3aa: CASSLDQRGEQYF
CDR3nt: TGTGCCAGCAGCTTAGATCAAAGAGGCGAGCAGTACTTC

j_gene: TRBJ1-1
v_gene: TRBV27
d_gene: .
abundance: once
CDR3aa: CASSLLGRFNTEAFF
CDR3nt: TGTGCCAGCAGTTTGTTGGGCAGGTTTAACACTGAAGCTTTCTTT

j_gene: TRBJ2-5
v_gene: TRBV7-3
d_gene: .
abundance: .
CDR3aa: CASSSVGGGQETKYF
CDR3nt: TGTGCCAGCAGCTCCGTGGGAGGAGGCCAAGAGACCAAGTACTTC

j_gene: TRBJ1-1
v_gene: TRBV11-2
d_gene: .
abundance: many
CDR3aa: CASSLGVRVGDTEAFF
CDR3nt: TGTGCCAGCAGCTTAGGAGTCAGGGTAGGGGACACTGAAGCTTTCTTT

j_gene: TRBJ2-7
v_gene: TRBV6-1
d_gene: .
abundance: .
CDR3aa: CASSERQSSEQYF
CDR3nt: TGTGCCAGCAGTGAAAGACAATCCAGCGAGCAGTACTTC

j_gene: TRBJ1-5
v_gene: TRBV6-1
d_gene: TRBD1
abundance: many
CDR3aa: CASSERGTGNQPQHF
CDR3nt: TGTGCCAGCAGTGAAAGAGGGACAGGCAATCAGCCCCAGCATTTT

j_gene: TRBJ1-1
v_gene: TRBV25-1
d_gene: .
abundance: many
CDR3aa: CASSERLRTEAFF
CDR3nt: TGTGCCAGCAGTGAACGCCTACGGACTGAAGCTTTCTTT

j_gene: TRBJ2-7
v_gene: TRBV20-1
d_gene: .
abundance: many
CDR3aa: CSAAGHRANYEQYF
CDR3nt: TGCAGTGCAGCGGGACATAGGGCCAACTACGAGCAGTACTTC

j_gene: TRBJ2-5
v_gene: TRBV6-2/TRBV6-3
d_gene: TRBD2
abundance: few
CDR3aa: CASSYSLAGETQYF
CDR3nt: TGTGCCAGCAGTTACTCACTAGCGGGGGAGACCCAGTACTTC

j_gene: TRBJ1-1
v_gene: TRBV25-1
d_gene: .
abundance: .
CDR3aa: CASSDGQYTEAFF
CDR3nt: TGTGCCAGCAGCGACGGACAGTACACTGAAGCTTTCTTT

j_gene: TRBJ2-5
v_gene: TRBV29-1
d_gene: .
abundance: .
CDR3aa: CSVGGDGETQYF
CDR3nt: TGCAGCGTTGGGGGGGATGGAGAGACCCAGTACTTC

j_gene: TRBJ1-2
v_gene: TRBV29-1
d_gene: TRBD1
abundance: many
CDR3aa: CSVDPDRGPHGYTF
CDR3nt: TGCAGCGTTGACCCGGACAGGGGGCCGCATGGCTACACCTTC

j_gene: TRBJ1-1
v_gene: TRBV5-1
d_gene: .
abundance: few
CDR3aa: CASSLVGGEETEAFF
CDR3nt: TGCGCCAGCAGCTTGGTCGGGGGGGAGGAGACTGAAGCTTTCTTT

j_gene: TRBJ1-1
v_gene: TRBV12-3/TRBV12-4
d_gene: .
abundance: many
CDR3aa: CASIPWGNTEAFF
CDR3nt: TGTGCCAGCATCCCGTGGGGGAACACTGAAGCTTTCTTT

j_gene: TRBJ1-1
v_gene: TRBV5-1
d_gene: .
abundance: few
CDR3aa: CASSSPRGRGAMNTEAFF
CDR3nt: TGCGCCAGCAGCTCGCCCCGGGGGAGAGGAGCAATGAACACTGAAGCTTTCTTT

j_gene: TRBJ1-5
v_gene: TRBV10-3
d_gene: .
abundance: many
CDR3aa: CATRSAPGRNQPQHF
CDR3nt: TGTGCCACTCGGTCAGCCCCGGGACGCAATCAGCCCCAGCATTTT

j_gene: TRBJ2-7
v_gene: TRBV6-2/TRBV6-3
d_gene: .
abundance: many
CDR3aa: CASGRVAGYEQYF
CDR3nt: TGTGCCAGCGGACGGGTGGCCGGTTACGAGCAGTACTTC

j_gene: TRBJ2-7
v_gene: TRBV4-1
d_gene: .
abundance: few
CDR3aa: CASSQEGGNYEQYF
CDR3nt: TGCGCCAGCAGCCAAGAGGGGGGTAACTACGAGCAGTACTTC

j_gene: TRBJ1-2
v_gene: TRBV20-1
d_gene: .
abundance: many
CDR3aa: CSASHYGYTF
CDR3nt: TGCAGTGCTTCCCACTATGGCTACACCTTC

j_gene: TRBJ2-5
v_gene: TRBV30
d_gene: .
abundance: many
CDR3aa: CAWSAREWETQYF
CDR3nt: TGTGCCTGGAGCGCGAGGGAGTGGGAGACCCAGTACTTC

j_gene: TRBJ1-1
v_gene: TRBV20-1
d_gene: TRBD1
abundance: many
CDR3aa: CSARDLEPVRTGGPNTEAFF
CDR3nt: TGCAGTGCTAGAGATCTAGAGCCGGTCCGGACAGGGGGCCCTAACACTGAAGCTTTCTTT

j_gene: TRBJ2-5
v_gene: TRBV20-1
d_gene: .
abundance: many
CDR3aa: CSARPRETQYF
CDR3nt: TGCAGTGCTAGGCCCCGTGAGACCCAGTACTTC

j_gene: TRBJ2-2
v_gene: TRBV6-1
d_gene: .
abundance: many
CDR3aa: CASRVVGEAGELFF
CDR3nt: TGTGCCAGCAGAGTAGTGGGCGAGGCCGGGGAGCTGTTTTTT

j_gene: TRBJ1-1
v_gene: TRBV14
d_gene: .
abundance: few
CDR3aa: CASSHVGFSEAFF
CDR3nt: TGTGCCAGCAGCCACGTTGGTTTTTCTGAAGCTTTCTTT

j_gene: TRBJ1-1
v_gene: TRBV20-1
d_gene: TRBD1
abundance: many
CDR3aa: CSARIGGPGTEAFF
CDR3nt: TGCAGTGCTAGGATAGGGGGCCCGGGGACTGAAGCTTTCTTT

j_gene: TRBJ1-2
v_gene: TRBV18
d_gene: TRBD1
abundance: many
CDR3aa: CASSPLGQPTNYGYTF
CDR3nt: TGTGCCAGCTCACCATTGGGACAGCCTACTAACTATGGCTACACCTTC

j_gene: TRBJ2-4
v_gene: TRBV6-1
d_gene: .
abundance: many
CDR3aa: CASSERYLGVTKNIQYF
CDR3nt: TGTGCCAGCAGTGAGAGGTACCTGGGGGTGACCAAAAACATTCAGTACTTC

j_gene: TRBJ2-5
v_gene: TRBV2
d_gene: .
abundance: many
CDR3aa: CASSDTPSGTQYF
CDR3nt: TGTGCCAGCAGTGATACGCCCTCGGGGACCCAGTACTTC

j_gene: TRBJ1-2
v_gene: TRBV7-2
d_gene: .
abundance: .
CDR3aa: CASNTVGNGYTF
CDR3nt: TGTGCCAGCAATACGGTTGGAAATGGCTACACCTTC

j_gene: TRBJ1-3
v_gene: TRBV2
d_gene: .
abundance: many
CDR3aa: CASSSLTVTSGNTIYF
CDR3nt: TGTGCCAGCTCCTCTCTTACGGTTACCTCTGGAAACACCATATATTTT

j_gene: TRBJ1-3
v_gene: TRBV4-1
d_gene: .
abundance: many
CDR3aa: CASSQIGGNTIYF
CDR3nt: TGCGCCAGCAGCCAGATCGGTGGAAACACCATATATTTT

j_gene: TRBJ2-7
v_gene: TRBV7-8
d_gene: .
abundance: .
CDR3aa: CASSSERGYEQYF
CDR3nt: TGTGCCAGCAGCTCCGAGAGGGGCTACGAGCAGTACTTC

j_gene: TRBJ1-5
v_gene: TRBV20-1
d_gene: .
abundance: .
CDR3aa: CSARGEQGPLGGRNQPQHF
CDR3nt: TGCAGTGCTAGAGGGGAGCAGGGACCCTTGGGCGGTAGGAATCAGCCCCAGCATTTT

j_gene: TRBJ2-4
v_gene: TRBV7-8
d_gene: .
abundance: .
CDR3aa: CASSPHRDGLAKNIKYF
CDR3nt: TGTGCCAGCAGCCCGCACCGGGACGGCTTAGCCAAAAACATTAAGTACTTC

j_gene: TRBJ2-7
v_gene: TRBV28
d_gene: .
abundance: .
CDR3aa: CASSLRSYDQYF
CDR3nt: TGTGCCAGCAGTTTAAGGTCCTACGATCAGTACTTC

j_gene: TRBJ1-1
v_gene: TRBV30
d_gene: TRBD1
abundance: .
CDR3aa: CAWSGQGAPEAFF
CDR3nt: TGTGCCTGGAGCGGACAGGGGGCCCCTGAAGCTTTCTTT

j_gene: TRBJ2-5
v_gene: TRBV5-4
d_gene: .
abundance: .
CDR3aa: CASSLWGYWGTQYF
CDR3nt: TGTGCCAGCAGCTTGTGGGGGTACTGGGGGACCCAGTACTTC

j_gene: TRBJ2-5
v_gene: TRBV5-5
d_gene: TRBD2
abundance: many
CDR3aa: CASSVSGGLKTQYF
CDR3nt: TGTGCCAGCAGCGTTAGCGGGGGTTTGAAGACCCAGTACTTC

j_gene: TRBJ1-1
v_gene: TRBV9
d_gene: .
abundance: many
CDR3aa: CASSSLTGLAFF
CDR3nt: TGTGCCAGCAGCTCTCTAACAGGGCTAGCTTTCTTT

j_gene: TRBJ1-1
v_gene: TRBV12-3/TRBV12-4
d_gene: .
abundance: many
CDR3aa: CASSLRGAEAFF
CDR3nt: TGTGCCAGCAGCCTTAGAGGGGCTGAAGCTTTCTTT

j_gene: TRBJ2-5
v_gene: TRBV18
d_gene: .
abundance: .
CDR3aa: CASSPDSYRETQYF
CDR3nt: TGTGCCAGCTCACCAGACAGCTATAGAGAGACCCAGTACTTC

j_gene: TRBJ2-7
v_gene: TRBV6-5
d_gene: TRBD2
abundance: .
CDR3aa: CASNYRTSGSYEQYF
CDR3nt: TGTGCCAGCAATTACAGGACTAGCGGGAGCTACGAGCAGTACTTC

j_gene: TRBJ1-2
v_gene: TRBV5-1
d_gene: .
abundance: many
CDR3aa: CASSLKTSGEGYTF
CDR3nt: TGCGCCAGCAGCCTGAAGACTTCAGGAGAAGGCTACACCTTC

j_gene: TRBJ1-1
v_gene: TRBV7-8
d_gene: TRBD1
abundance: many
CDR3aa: CASSLGDREAEAFF
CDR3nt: TGTGCCAGCAGCTTGGGGGACAGGGAGGCTGAAGCTTTCTTT

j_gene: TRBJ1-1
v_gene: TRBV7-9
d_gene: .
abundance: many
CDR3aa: CASSLKGGTTEAFF
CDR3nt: TGTGCCAGCAGCTTAAAAGGGGGAACCACTGAAGCTTTCTTT

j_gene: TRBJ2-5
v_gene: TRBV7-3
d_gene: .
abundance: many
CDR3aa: CASSPLGGETQYF
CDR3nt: TGTGCCAGCAGCCCATTGGGGGGAGAGACCCAGTACTTC

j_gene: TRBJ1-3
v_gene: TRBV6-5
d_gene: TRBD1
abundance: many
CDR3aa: CASGTGGNTIYF
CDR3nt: TGTGCCAGCGGGACAGGGGGAAACACCATATATTTT

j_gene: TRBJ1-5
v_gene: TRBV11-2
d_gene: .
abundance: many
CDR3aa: CASSSVGVRAPQHF
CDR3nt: TGTGCCAGCAGCTCAGTAGGGGTTAGGGCGCCCCAGCATTTT